Below are 18 T cell receptor beta chains sequenced from a single sample in a study of breast tumors, draining lymph nodes, adjacent tissues (dated by TCRdb to about 2016). Lymph node samples were obtained from the axillary draining lymph nodes of breast cancer patients. The library was made by multiplex PCR. These reads were obtained on an Illumina HiSeq 2000. Clones were called with MiXCR by TCRdb after fastp trimmed the public reads at Q25, and only in-frame beta chains were retained. One record per CDR3 amino acid sequence lists the most common genes and DNA. For this sample the table gives over 150,000 distinct CDR3 sequences, of which around 33% were detected only once. The ten biggest clones cover 4% to 4.5% of the sample. Sample: axillary lymph node tissue. These receptors were obtained from a female donor with breast cancer. Some clones in this sample may be carry-over from other donors' samples.

This clonotype was recorded at least ten times. The chain links TRBV29-1 to TRBJ2-7; the D gene is possibly TRBD2 (5 bases). The V gene lost 6 bases and the J gene lost 4 bases, with 13 bases spanning the gap. The V gene's germline CDR1 is SQVTM and CDR2 ANQGSEA. The CDR3 extends over 12 amino acids. The CDR3 DNA follows: TGCAGCGTCGTCGGGGTGGGGTACGAGCAGTACTTC. Its protein product is CSVVGVGYEQYF.

This clonotype occurred once. The CDR3 sequence: CATSDAGRSYEQYF. The CDR3 nucleotides read TGTGCCACCAGTGACGCGGGAAGATCCTACGAGCAGTACTTC. This chain links TRBV24-1 with TRBJ2-7, with a weak D call TRBD2 (6 bases). With 4 bases removed from V and 1 base from J, the gap between germline ends came to 10 bases. CDR3 size: 14 residues. Germline CDR1 and CDR2: KGHDR and SFDVKD.

This clonotype was found many times. V usage is TRBV5-1 and J usage is TRBJ2-3, with TRBD2 matching over 14 bases. Germline loops: CDR1 SGHRS, CDR2 YFSETQ. Unmatched junction bases numbered 7, after V lost 4 bases and J lost 0 bases. This CDR3 contains 18 residues. The CDR3 region has the DNA TGCGCCAGCAGCCTAGGACTAGCGGGGGGCAGGAGCACAGATACGCAGTATTTT. Its translation is CASSLGLAGGRSTDTQYF.

This clonotype was found once. A much larger clone lies one base from this, so it may be a read error. The chain recombines TRBV3-1 with TRBJ2-5; D is undetermined. The CDR3 is 11 amino acids. Germline V gene data show CDR1 as LGHDT and CDR2 as YNNKEL (reference sequence). The CDR3 loop reads CTSSQSETQYF. CDR3 coding DNA: TGTACCAGCAGCCAATCAGAGACCCAGTACTTC.

This clonotype showed up many times. The V call is TRBV19, the J call TRBJ1-4; TRBD1 matches at 9 bases. The CDR3 sequence is 15 residues long. V dropped 4 bases and J dropped 10; count of bases not matched to a gene: 10. Germline V gene lookup returns CDR1 LNHDA and CDR2 SQIVND (reference sequence). CDR3 bases: TGTGCCAGTAGTAGCACAGGGGGCAGCGGGGGAAAACTGTTTTTT. This gives the protein CASSSTGGSGGKLFF.

The sample holds many counts of this clonotype. The chain links TRBV2 to TRBJ1-2, with 8 bases matching TRBD1. Trimming cost V 6 bases and J 8 bases; bases outside gene matches: 8. This CDR3 contains 13 residues. The germline CDR1 and CDR2 sequences are SNHLY and FYNNEI. The DNA for the CDR3 is TGTGCCAGCAGCCCCTCAGGGGGCTTCGGCTACACCTTC. Its protein is CASSPSGGFGYTF.

The V call is TRBV6-1, the J call TRBJ2-2; D possibly corresponds to TRBD2 (5 bases). CDR1 MNHNS and CDR2 SASEGT come from the germline V gene. V dropped 4 bases and J dropped 4 bases, with 16 bases sitting between them. The CDR3 runs to 16 residues. The CDR3 DNA reads TGTGCCAGCAGTGCCCAGCTAGCTAGGGCCACCGGGGAGCTGTTTTTT. It yields the protein CASSAQLARATGELFF.

V usage is TRBV5-4 and J usage is TRBJ2-2; 7 bases align to TRBD1. The V gene end was trimmed by 4 bases and the J gene end by 0 bases; junction bases not matched to a gene: 3. CDR1 is SGHNT, CDR2 YYREEE, per germline (reference sequence). There are 15 residues in the CDR3. The CDR3 is CASSTGQANTGELFF. The CDR3 nucleotides are TGTGCCAGCAGCACCGGACAGGCGAACACCGGGGAGCTGTTTTTT.

Comments on this clonotype: A much larger clonotype is one base distant, so this may be a read error. This chain uses TRBV6-5 with TRBJ1-2; D is ambiguous. Germline V gene sequence: CDR1 MNHEY, CDR2 SVGAGI. The CDR3 is 13 residues long. CDR3 in DNA: TGTGCCAGCAGCCCTGGAGCGGCCTATGACTACACCTTC. Its protein product is CASSPGAAYDYTF.

This clonotype was recorded at least ten times. As DNA, the CDR3 is TGTGCCAGCAGCGTAGGTAAGGGGCGCAATCAGCCCCAGCATTTT. It specifies CASSVGKGRNQPQHF. The gene calls are TRBV9 and TRBJ1-5; weak D call: TRBD1 (5 bases). V was cut by 0 bases and J by 2 bases, with 9 bases left in between. This CDR3 comprises 15 residues. Per germline, CDR1 SGDLS and CDR2 YYNGEE.

Remarks on this clonotype: One base away lies a much larger clone, so this may be a sequencing read error. This sequence joins TRBV2 and TRBJ2-1; 10 bases map to TRBD2. Germline loops: CDR1 SNHLY, CDR2 FYNNEI. Trimming took 1 base from V and 6 from J; bases not matched to a gene: 15. The CDR3 length is 19 residues. For the CDR3, the DNA is TGTGCCAGCAGTGAAGGCCCTTTGTATAGCGGGGGGAACAGCAATGAGCAGTTCTTC. Protein sequence: CASSEGPLYSGGNSNEQFF.

This clonotype came up a few times. The chain uses TRBV6-6 and TRBJ1-2, with D unresolved. V was pared by 5 bases and J by 8 bases, with 15 bases between. The CDR3 consists of 13 residues. CDR1 is MNHNY, CDR2 SVGAGI, per germline (reference sequence). The CDR3 sequence: CASSHDQDGGYTF. Written as DNA, the CDR3 is TGTGCCAGCAGTCACGACCAGGATGGGGGCTACACCTTC.

The rearrangement joins TRBV7-8 to TRBJ2-1; 10 bases match TRBD1. V shed 1 base and J 3 bases; nucleotides not matched to a gene: 21. There are 22 residues in the CDR3. In germline, CDR1 is SGHVS, CDR2 FQNEAQ. The CDR3 DNA reads as TGTGCCAGCAGCTTAGGACTAATCTGGGACAGGGGCCATCAGGGGGGCTACAATGAGCAGTTCTTC. Its translation: CASSLGLIWDRGHQGGYNEQFF.

For this clonotype: This may come from a read error, since a much larger clone is one base off. Because it lacks the conserved phenylalanine or tryptophan at the end, this CDR3 is likely a read error. The CDR3: CASTQDRANYGYTS. DNA of the CDR3: TGTGCCAGCACCCAGGACAGGGCTAACTATGGCTACACCTCC. The chain links TRBV6-1 to TRBJ1-2; 8 bases are a match to TRBD1. This CDR3 region has 14 residues. Per the germline V gene, CDR1 is MNHNS and CDR2 is SASEGT. V lost 7 bases and J lost 0; bases outside the gene matches: 4.

This clonotype was counted many times. A read error may produce the germline difference seen at one junction end. The chain carries TRBV7-2 and TRBJ1-2, with D possibly matching TRBD1 (6 bases). This CDR3 is built from 15 residues. Germline CDR1 and CDR2: SGHTA and FQGNSA. CDR3 residues: CASSTSTGTFTGYPF. The CDR3 DNA reads TGTGCCAGCAGCACTAGCACAGGGACTTTCACTGGCTACCCCTTC.

This clonotype was recorded at least ten times. The rearrangement uses TRBV28 and TRBJ2-5; D ambiguous. The CDR3 is 13 residues long. CDR1 and CDR2 from the germline V gene are MDHEN and SYDVKM. The germline V and J ends were trimmed by 7 bases and 2 bases, with 11 bases remaining between them. The CDR3 here is CASKVWVQETQYF. CDR3 bases: TGTGCCAGCAAGGTCTGGGTTCAAGAGACCCAGTACTTC.

This clonotype appeared many times. The rearrangement joins TRBV15 to TRBJ2-2; 15 nucleotides line up with TRBD2. CDR3 size: 17 residues. J gave up 7 bases and V 3 bases, and 6 bases lay outside the gene matches. The germline CDR1 and CDR2 sequences are LNHNV and YYDKDF (reference sequence). In DNA form, the CDR3 reads TGTGCCACCAGCAGGGGGACTAGCGGGAGGTACGACGGGGAGCTGTTTTTT. It is translated as CATSRGTSGRYDGELFF.

This chain links TRBV29-1 with TRBJ1-2; maybe TRBD1 (5 bases). V lost 4 bases, J lost 8 bases, and 5 bases lay in between. The CDR3 has 9 amino acids. Germline V gives CDR1 SQVTM, CDR2 ANQGSEA. CDR3 region: CSVGGGYTF. The CDR3 DNA reads TGCAGCGTTGGGGGGGGCTACACCTTC.